This T cell receptor (beta chain) appears in the sequencing data of a study of a mutant IDH1 vaccine in newly diagnosed glioma. About the research overall: The sex distribution of treated patients was about 62% male and around 40% female, with a mean age of roughly 40 years. Therapy received beforehand was radiotherapy, temozolomide, or both, with most patients given both. Study results and limitations: Roughly 92% of patients showed vaccine-induced immune responses across multiple MHC alleles.

Losses at the gene ends were 6 bases for V and 6 bases for J; bases not matched to a gene: 6. From germline, CDR1 is MNHNS and CDR2 SASEGT. The CDR3 is made up of 13 amino acids. Time point in this sample: baseline, week 1 (first vaccination visit). The treatment: pre-vaccination baseline after standard-of-care therapy. A note on this clone: Its specificity is not known.

Sequencing used immunoSEQ multiplex PCR; TCRdb keeps in-frame clones, though not all of them. The sample contains 75,000 to 100,000 clones, around nine tenths of which appear only once. The rearrangement joins TRBV6-1 to TRBJ2-5; the match to TRBD1 covers 8 bases. The source material was PBMCs, sampled from a glioma patient treated with radiotherapy, temozolomide or both. The sequence derives from a woman aged 45 to 65 with glioma. CDR3 sequence (DNA): TGTGCCAGCAGCCTCGACAGGGGACAGACCCAGTACTTC. Its translation: CASSLDRGQTQYF.